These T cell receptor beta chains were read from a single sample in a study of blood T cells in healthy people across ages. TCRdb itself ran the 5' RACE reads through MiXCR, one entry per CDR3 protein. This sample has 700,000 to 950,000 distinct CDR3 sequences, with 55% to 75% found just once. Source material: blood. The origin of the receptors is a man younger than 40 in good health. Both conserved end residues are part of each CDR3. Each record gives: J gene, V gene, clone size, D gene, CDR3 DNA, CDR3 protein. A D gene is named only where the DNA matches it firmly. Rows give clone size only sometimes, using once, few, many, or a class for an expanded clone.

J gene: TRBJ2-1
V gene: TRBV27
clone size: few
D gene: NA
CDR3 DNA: TGTGCCAGCAGTTTCCTTGAGGGATACAATGAGCAGTTCTTC
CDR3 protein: CASSFLEGYNEQFF

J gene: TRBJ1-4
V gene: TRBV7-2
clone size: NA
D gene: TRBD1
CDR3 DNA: TGTGCCAGCAGCCCAACCCTGGGACAGAATAATGAAAAACTGTTTTTT
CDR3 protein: CASSPTLGQNNEKLFF

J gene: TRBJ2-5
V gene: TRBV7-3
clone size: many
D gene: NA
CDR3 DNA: TGTGCCAGCAGCTTAGGGGGTTGGGAGACCCAGTACTTC
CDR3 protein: CASSLGGWETQYF

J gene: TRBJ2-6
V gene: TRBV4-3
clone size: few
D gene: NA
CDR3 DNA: TGCGCCAGCAGCCAAGATATACCCCTCTCTGGGGCCAACGTCCTGACTTTC
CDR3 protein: CASSQDIPLSGANVLTF

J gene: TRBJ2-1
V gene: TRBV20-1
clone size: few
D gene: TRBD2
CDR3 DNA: TGCAGTGCTAGTTCGAGCGGGGGGGTCAACAATGAGCAGTTCTTC
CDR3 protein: CSASSSGGVNNEQFF

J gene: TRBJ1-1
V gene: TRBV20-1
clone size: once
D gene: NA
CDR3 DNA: TGCAGTGCTAGTTCCAGGGTACTAGCTTTCTTT
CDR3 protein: CSASSRVLAFF

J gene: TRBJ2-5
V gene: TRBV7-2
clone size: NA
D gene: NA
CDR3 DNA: TGTGCCAGCAGCAGCTTCGGCACAGCAGAAGAGACCCAGTACTTC
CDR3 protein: CASSSFGTAEETQYF

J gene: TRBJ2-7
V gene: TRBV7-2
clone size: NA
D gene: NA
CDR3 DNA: TGTGCCAGCAGCTTCGGAAGATCCTACGAGCAGTACTTC
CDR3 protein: CASSFGRSYEQYF

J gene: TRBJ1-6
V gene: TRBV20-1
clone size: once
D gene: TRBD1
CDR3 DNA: TGCAGTGCTAGCGACAGGGGCTCACCCCTCCACTTT
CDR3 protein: CSASDRGSPLHF

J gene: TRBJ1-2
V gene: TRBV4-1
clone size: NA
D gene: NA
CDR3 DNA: TGCGCCAGCAGCCAAGATGGGGGATCAGCTAACTATGGCTACACCTTC
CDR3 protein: CASSQDGGSANYGYTF

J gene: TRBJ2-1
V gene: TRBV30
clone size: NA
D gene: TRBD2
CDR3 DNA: TGTGCCTGGAGTGTAATTGGGGTGGGACTAGCGGGGTCAAATGAGCAGTTCTTC
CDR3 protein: CAWSVIGVGLAGSNEQFF

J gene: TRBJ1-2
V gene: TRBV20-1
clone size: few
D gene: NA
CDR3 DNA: TGCAGTGCTATAGTTGAGGCCTATGGCTACACCTTC
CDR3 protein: CSAIVEAYGYTF

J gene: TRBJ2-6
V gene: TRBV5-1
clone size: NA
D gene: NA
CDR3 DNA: TGCGCCAGCAGCTTGCAGGGTATTGGGGCCAACGTCCTGACTTTC
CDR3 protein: CASSLQGIGANVLTF

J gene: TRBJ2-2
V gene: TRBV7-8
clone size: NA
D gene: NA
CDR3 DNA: TGTGCCAGCAGGGACCGCCCCTCGAACACCGGGGAGCTGTTTTTT
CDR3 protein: CASRDRPSNTGELFF

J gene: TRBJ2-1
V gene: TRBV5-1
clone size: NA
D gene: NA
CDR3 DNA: TGCGCCAGCAGCTTCGGGACGGGAGTCGATGAGCAGTTCTTC
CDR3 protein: CASSFGTGVDEQFF

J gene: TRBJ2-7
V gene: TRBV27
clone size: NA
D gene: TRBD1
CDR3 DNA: TGTGCCAGCAGTTCCCTCGGGACAGGGGGATACGAGCAGTACTTC
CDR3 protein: CASSSLGTGGYEQYF

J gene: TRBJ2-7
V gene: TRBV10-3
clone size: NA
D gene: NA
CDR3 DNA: TGTGCCATCAGTGAACGGCGGGATGAGCAGTACTTC
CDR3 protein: CAISERRDEQYF

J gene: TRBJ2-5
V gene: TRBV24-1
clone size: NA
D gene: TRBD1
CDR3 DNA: TGTGCCACCAGTGATTTAAGACCGGTCGGGACAGTAAATCGGGAGACCCAGTACTTC
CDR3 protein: CATSDLRPVGTVNRETQYF

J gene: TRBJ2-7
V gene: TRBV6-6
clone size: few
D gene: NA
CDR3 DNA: TGTGCCAGCAGTTTAGACAGGCACGAGCAGTACTTC
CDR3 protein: CASSLDRHEQYF

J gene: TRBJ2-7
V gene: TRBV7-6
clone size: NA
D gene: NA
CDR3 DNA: TGTGCCAGCAGCTTCAGAGGGCCCACCGGGCAGCAGTACTTC
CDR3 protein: CASSFRGPTGQQYF

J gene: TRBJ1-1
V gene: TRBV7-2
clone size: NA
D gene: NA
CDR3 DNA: TGTGCCAGCAGCAAGGCGGGGGACGAAGCTTTCTTT
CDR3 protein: CASSKAGDEAFF

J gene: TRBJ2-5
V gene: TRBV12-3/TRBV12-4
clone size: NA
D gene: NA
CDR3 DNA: TGTGCCAGCAGCCCCGAGGGCAGTGTATCGGAGACCCAGTACTTC
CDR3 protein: CASSPEGSVSETQYF

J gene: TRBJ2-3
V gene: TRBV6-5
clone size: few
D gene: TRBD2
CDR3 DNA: TGTGCCAGCAGTTACGGGACTACAGGCACAGATACGCAGTATTTT
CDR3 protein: CASSYGTTGTDTQYF

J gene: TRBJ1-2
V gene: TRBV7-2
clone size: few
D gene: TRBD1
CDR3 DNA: TGTGCCAGCAGCATTGACAGGGATGAGAGGGGCTACACCTTC
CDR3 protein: CASSIDRDERGYTF

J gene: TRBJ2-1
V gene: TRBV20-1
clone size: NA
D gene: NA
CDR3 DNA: TGCAGTGCTAGTGTCGGGGATTCCTACAATGAGCAGTTCTTC
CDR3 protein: CSASVGDSYNEQFF

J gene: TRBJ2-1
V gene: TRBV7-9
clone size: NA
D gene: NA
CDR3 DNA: TGTGCCAGCAGCTTAGTGTCTAGTGAGCAGTTCTTC
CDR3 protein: CASSLVSSEQFF

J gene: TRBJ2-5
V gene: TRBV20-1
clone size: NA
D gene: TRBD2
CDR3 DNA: TGCAGTGCCCGGCTAGCGGTACAAGAGACCCAGTACTTC
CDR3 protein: CSARLAVQETQYF

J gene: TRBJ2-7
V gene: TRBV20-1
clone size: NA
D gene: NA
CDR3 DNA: TGCAGTGCTAGCGGCATATACGAGCAGTACTTC
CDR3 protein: CSASGIYEQYF

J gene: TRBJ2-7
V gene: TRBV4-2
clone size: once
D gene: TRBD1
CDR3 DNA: TGTGCCAGCAGCCAACAAACTGGAGGGACAGGGGCCTCCTACGAGCAGTACTTC
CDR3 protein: CASSQQTGGTGASYEQYF

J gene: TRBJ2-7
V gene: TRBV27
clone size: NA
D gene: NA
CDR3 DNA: TGTGCCAGCAGTTTGTCCAGGACAGCCTCCCGGTACGAGCAGTACTTC
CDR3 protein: CASSLSRTASRYEQYF

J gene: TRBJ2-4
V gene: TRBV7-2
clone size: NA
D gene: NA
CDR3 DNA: TGTGCCAGCAGCTTAGGTAACCTGGGGGAGCAGTACTTC
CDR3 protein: CASSLGNLGEQYF

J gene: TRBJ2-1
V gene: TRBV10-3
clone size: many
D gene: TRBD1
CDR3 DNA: TGTGCCACCCTAGAGGGGGCCGGGAATGAGCAGTTCTTC
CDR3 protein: CATLEGAGNEQFF

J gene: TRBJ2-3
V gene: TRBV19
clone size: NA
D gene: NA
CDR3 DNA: TGTGCCAGTAGTTTTAGCGGTCCGATGGATACGCAGTATTTT
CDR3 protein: CASSFSGPMDTQYF

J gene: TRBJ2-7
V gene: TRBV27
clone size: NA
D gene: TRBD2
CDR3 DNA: TGTACCAGCAGTTTGGCCGCGGGAGGACAGTACGAGCAGTACTTC
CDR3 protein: CTSSLAAGGQYEQYF

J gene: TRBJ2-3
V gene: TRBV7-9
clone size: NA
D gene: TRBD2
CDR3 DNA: TGTGCCAGCAGGGGGGACTACCCCACAGATACGCAGTATTTT
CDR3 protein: CASRGDYPTDTQYF

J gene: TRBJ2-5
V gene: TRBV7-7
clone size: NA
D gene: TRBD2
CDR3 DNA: TGTGCCAGCAGCTTTGGACTAGCGGGGGGGTTGGAGACCCAGTACTTC
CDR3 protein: CASSFGLAGGLETQYF

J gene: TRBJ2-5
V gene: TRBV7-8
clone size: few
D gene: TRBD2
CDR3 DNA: TGTGCCAGCAGCTTTCACACTAGCGAAGAGACCCAGTACTTC
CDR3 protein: CASSFHTSEETQYF

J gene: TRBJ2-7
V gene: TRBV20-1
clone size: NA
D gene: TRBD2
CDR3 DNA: TGCAGTGCCAAATCGGGACTAACCTCCTACGAGCAGTACTTC
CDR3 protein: CSAKSGLTSYEQYF

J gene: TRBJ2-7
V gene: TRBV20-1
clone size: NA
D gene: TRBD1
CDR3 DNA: TGCAGTGCTTGGACAGGTACCGATAGGTACGAGCAGTACTTC
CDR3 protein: CSAWTGTDRYEQYF

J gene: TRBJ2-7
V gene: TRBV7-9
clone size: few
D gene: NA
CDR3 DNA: TGTGCCAGCAGCCTTGGACGTGAGTCCTACGAGCAGTACTTC
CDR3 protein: CASSLGRESYEQYF

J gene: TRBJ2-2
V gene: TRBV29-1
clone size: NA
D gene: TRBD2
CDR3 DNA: TGCAGCGTTGAAGGGCAAATGGGAGGGACCGGGGAGCTGTTTTTT
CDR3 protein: CSVEGQMGGTGELFF

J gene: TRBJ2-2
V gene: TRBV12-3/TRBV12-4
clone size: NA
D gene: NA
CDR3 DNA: TGTGCCAGCAGTTTATTGGGAGGGGAGCTGTTTTTT
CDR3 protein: CASSLLGGELFF

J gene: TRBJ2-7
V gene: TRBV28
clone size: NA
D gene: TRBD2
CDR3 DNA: TGTGCCAGCTATAGTGGCGGGAGACCCTACGAGCAGTACTTC
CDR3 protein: CASYSGGRPYEQYF

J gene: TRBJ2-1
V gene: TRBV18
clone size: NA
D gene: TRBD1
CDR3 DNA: TGTGCCAGCTCACCAAGATCGGACAAACAGGGGAATGAGCAGTTCTTC
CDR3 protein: CASSPRSDKQGNEQFF

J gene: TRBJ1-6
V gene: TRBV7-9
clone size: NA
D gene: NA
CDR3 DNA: TGTGCCAGCAGCTTCAATAATTCACCCCTCCACTTT
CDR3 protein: CASSFNNSPLHF

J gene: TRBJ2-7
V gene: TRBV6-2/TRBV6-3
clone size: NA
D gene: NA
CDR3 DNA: TGTGCCAGCAGTTACAGGCTCTACGAGCAGTACTTC
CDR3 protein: CASSYRLYEQYF

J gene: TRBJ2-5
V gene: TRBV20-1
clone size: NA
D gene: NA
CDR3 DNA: TGCAGTGCTAGATACAGTCCGCAAGAGACCCAGTACTTC
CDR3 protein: CSARYSPQETQYF

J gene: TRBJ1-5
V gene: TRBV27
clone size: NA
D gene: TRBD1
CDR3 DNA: TGTGCCAGCAGTTCGGGACAGGGGGCATGGCAGCCCCAGCATTTT
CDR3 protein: CASSSGQGAWQPQHF

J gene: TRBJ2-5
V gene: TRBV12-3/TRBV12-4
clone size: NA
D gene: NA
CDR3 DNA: TGTGCCAGCAGCCCCGGGGATGGTGAGCAGTACTTC
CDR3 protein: CASSPGDGEQYF

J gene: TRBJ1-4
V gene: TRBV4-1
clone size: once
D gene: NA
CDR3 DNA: TGCGCCAGCAGCCAAGATGGTTCAGCCGGAGCTATGTTTTTT
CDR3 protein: CASSQDGSAGAMFF

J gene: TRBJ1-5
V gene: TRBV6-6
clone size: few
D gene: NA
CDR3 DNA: TGTGCCAGCAATCAGCGTGGCCGCAATCAGCCCCAGCATTTT
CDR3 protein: CASNQRGRNQPQHF

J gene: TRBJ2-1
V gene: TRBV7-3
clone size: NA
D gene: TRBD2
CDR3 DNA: TGTGCCAGCAGCAGAGGGACTAGCGGGAGGGAGCAGTTCTTC
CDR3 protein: CASSRGTSGREQFF

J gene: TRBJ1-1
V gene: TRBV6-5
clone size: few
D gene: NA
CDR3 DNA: TGTGCCAGCAGTTACGGGCAGATGAACGGTGAAGCTTTCTTT
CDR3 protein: CASSYGQMNGEAFF

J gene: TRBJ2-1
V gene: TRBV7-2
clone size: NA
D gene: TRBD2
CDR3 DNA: TGTGCCAGCAGACCTTGGGGCGGGGGGCCTTACAATGAGCAGTTCTTC
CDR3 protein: CASRPWGGGPYNEQFF